Below, 21 T cell receptor beta chains from the same sample are listed, as sequenced in a study of Ad26.COV2.S vaccination and SARS-CoV-2 variants. The table came from immunoSEQ multiplex PCR; TCRdb's copy has only in-frame clones and leaves some out. The data show under 550,000 clones, around 90% seen once. Regarding treatment: some 20 received Ad26.COV2.S at low or high dose, single or two shots; five or six received placebo; per-sample allocation not given. Samples analyzed were those drawn on day 63 after the first vaccine or placebo injection. The specimen was peripheral blood, collected in a trial of Ad26.COV2.S vaccine versus placebo. These receptors all come from a person between 18 and 60 years old who received the Ad26.COV2.S COVID-19 vaccine or a placebo.

This chain connects TRBV6-6 to TRBJ2-7, with 7 bases identical to TRBD2. The length of the CDR3 is 13 residues. V was clipped by 3 bases and J by 3 bases; unmatched bases: 2. In germline, CDR1 is MNHNY, CDR2 SVGAGI (reference sequence). This chain's CDR3 is CASSYGLDYEQYF. The CDR3 region has the DNA TGTGCCAGCAGTTATGGACTAGACTACGAGCAGTACTTC.

V gene TRBV19 combines with J gene TRBJ2-3; D not resolved. V was trimmed by 5 bases and J by 6 bases, leaving 9 bases between them. The germline V gene encodes CDR1 LNHDA and CDR2 SQIVND (reference sequence). This CDR3 is built from 12 residues. The CDR3 sequence is CASSSRADTQYF. CDR3 DNA: TGTGCCAGTAGTTCCCGAGCGGATACGCAGTATTTT.

About this clone: This specimen includes other DNA sequences encoding the same CDR3. The chain joins TRBV9 to TRBJ2-3; possibly TRBD2 for D (5 bases). Deletions cut 0 bases from V and 0 bases from J, with 8 bases between. The CDR3 has 15 amino acids. Germline lookup yields CDR1 SGDLS and CDR2 YYNGEE. The CDR3 here is CASSVDGGSTDTQYF. The CDR3 coding sequence is TGTGCCAGCAGCGTAGATGGCGGGAGCACAGATACGCAGTATTTT.

The CDR3, as DNA: TGTGCCAGCACCCCGACCGCTGCGGTCTATGGCTACACCTTC. Translation gives CASTPTAAVYGYTF. The rearrangement joins TRBV6-2 or TRBV6-3 to TRBJ1-2; D is unresolved. CDR3 length: 14 residues. Germline lookup yields CDR1 MNHEY and CDR2 SVGEGT. V was cut by 7 bases and J by 4 bases, with 16 bases left in between.

The V and J genes are TRBV4-1 and TRBJ1-5, with D possibly matching TRBD1 (6 bases). Germline V gene sequence: CDR1 MGHRA, CDR2 YSYEKL. The CDR3 spans 15 residues. Trimming removed 1 base at V and 5 bases at J, with 12 bases between. CDR3 sequence: CASSQGAGDHQPQHF. Here the CDR3 DNA reads TGCGCCAGCAGCCAAGGCGCAGGGGATCATCAGCCCCAGCATTTT.

This chain connects TRBV3-1 (or the pseudogene TRBV3-2) to TRBJ2-3, with 9 bases matching TRBD2. V was pared by 3 bases and J by 5 bases, with 9 bases of the junction left unmatched. The V gene's germline CDR1 is LGHDT and CDR2 YNNKEL (reference sequence). This CDR3 spans 16 amino acids. The CDR3 protein is CASSQLIAGVVDTQYF. The CDR3 region has the DNA TGTGCCAGCAGCCAGTTAATAGCGGGAGTGGTAGATACGCAGTATTTT.

The chain couples TRBV6-6 to TRBJ2-1, with TRBD2 matching 13 bases. Germline CDR1 reads MNHNY; CDR2 reads SVGAGI (reference sequence). CDR3 length: 18 amino acids. J gave up 0 bases and V 5 bases, and 7 bases lay outside the gene matches. The chain's CDR3 is CASSPGLAGLSSYNEQFF. CDR3 sequence (DNA): TGTGCCAGCAGTCCGGGACTAGCGGGGCTGAGCTCCTACAATGAGCAGTTCTTC.

CDR3 sequence: CASSTGTGGYSGLETQYF. CDR3 sequence (DNA): TGTGCCAGTAGTACCGGGACAGGGGGTTATTCGGGGCTGGAGACCCAGTACTTC. The chain joins TRBV19 to TRBJ2-5; 11 bases map to TRBD1. J lost 5 bases, V lost 4 bases, and 15 bases had no gene match. The CDR3 is 18 amino acids. Germline values: CDR1 LNHDA, CDR2 SQIVND (reference sequence).

This rearrangement joins TRBV14 to TRBJ2-7; D might be TRBD1 (5 bases). CDR1 SGHDN and CDR2 FVKESK come from the germline V gene. V lost 1 base and J lost 4, with 20 bases in between. The CDR3 is 17 residues long. The CDR3 spells CASSQADSFQSRYEQYF. CDR3 in DNA: TGTGCCAGCAGCCAAGCTGACAGTTTCCAGTCACGGTACGAGCAGTACTTC.

V and J are TRBV12-3 or TRBV12-4 and TRBJ2-1, with D possibly being TRBD1 (5 bases). The V end was cut by 2 bases, the J end by 9 bases, with 5 bases between. This CDR3 is built from 11 residues. The CDR3 sequence is CASSLQGEQFF. The CDR3 DNA is TGTGCCAGCAGTTTACAGGGTGAGCAGTTCTTC.

V is TRBV7-3 and J is TRBJ2-7; possible D gene TRBD2, 6 bases. This CDR3 has 14 amino acids. Trimming removed 0 bases from V and 5 bases from J, with 11 bases in between. Germline-derived CDR1 and CDR2 are SGHTA and FQGTGA. DNA for the CDR3: TGTGCCAGCAGCTTAACCGGACTAATGGACGAGCAGTACTTC. It translates to CASSLTGLMDEQYF.

The chain uses TRBV4-1 and TRBJ2-2; 14 nucleotides align to TRBD2. The junction had 13 bases not matched to a gene; V was cut back by 0 bases and J by 1 base. This CDR3 has 22 residues. Germline V lookup: CDR1 MGHRA, CDR2 YSYEKL. The CDR3 loop reads CASSQDNWTSGRRFGNTGELFF. In DNA form, the CDR3 reads TGCGCCAGCAGCCAAGATAATTGGACTAGCGGGAGGAGGTTCGGGAACACCGGGGAGCTGTTTTTT.

The chain recombines TRBV20-1 with TRBJ2-1; TRBD2 matches 8 bases. The V and J ends lost 3 bases and 3 bases, in that order; junction bases with no gene match: 13. CDR1 and CDR2 (germline): DFQATT, SNEGSKA (reference sequence). The CDR3 extends over 17 amino acids. CDR3 nucleotide sequence: TGCAGTGCTAGTGATCCTAGCAGCGGGAGTTTCTACAATGAGCAGTTCTTC. Residues: CSASDPSSGSFYNEQFF.

This rearrangement joins TRBV12-3 or TRBV12-4 to TRBJ2-3; D is ambiguous. The CDR3 extends over 12 amino acids. Trimming removed 3 bases at V and 7 bases at J, with 8 bases between. The CDR3 loop is CASSFSRNTQYF. CDR3 in DNA: TGTGCCAGCAGTTTCTCGCGGAATACGCAGTATTTT.

The chain has TRBV7-2 and TRBJ1-5, with TRBD1 matching over 9 bases. The trim removed 5 bases at V and 0 bases at J, leaving 11 bases unmatched. The CDR3 is 18 residues long. The V gene's germline CDR1 is SGHTA and CDR2 FQGNSA. CDR3 residues: CASSLRTGALYSNQPQHF. CDR3 in DNA: TGTGCCAGCAGCCTAAGGACAGGGGCCCTCTATAGCAATCAGCCCCAGCATTTT.

Of note for this clone: Additional DNA sequences in this sample encode the identical CDR3. The CDR3 nucleotides read TGCGCCAGCAGCTTACAAGGCAATGAGCAGTTCTTC. As protein: CASSLQGNEQFF. The V and J genes are TRBV5-1 and TRBJ2-1; no clear D. Germline assignment: CDR1 SGHRS and CDR2 YFSETQ. This CDR3 is 12 amino acids long. The V end was cut by 2 bases, the J end by 6 bases, with 6 bases between.

This chain links TRBV19 with TRBJ2-7; no definite D call. The CDR3 is 13 residues long. Trimming cost V 6 bases and J 3 bases, with 12 bases left between them. Germline values: CDR1 LNHDA, CDR2 SQIVND (reference sequence). The CDR3 DNA is TGTGCCAGTAGACCAAACATTGGCTACGAGCAGTACTTC. Amino acids: CASRPNIGYEQYF.

CDR3 nucleotide sequence: TGTGCCAGCAGCCCCCAGGGGGCAGCTGGAAACACCATATATTTT. As protein: CASSPQGAAGNTIYF. The V and J genes are TRBV7-3 and TRBJ1-3; 8 positions agree with TRBD1. V gave up 5 bases and J gave up 2 bases; unmatched junction bases: 5. This CDR3 has 15 residues. From germline, CDR1 is SGHTA and CDR2 FQGTGA.

The chain employs TRBV27 and TRBJ1-2; D unresolved. The CDR3 runs 13 residues. In germline, CDR1 is MNHEY, CDR2 SMNVEV (reference sequence). V shed 3 bases and J shed 0 bases, with 5 bases lying between them. The CDR3 DNA follows: TGTGCCAGCAGTTTCGTCCCTAACTATGGCTACACCTTC. Translation gives CASSFVPNYGYTF.

The rearrangement links TRBV25-1 to TRBJ2-1; D unresolved. This CDR3 has 15 residues. CDR1 is MGHDK, CDR2 SYGVNS, per germline. The V end lost 3 bases, the J end lost 0 bases, and 9 bases lay between the germline ends. This CDR3 is CASSDTLSSYNEQFF. The CDR3, as DNA: TGTGCCAGCAGTGATACCCTGAGCTCCTACAATGAGCAGTTCTTC.

The chain joins TRBV11-2 to TRBJ2-1; 9 bases are a match to TRBD2. After removal of 4 bases from V and 6 bases from J, the junction contained 10 bases not matched to a gene. The germline V gene has CDR1 SGHAT and CDR2 FQNNGV. This CDR3 contains 16 residues. The CDR3 spells CASSSLAGVLGNEQFF. The CDR3 DNA sequence: TGTGCCAGCAGCTCATTAGCGGGAGTTTTGGGCAATGAGCAGTTCTTC.